This T cell receptor (beta chain) was recorded in a study of blood T cell repertoires in COVID-19 (dated by TCRdb to 2019 to 2021). General notes on the study: Samples covering the acute and convalescent phases of COVID-19 were provided by collaborators in the United States, Italy and Spain. A freely available public database, intended as a resource for researchers studying the immune response to SARS-CoV-2, is where the repertoires were released. The dataset comprised deeply sampled blood TCRbeta repertoires from subjects exposed to, actively infected with, or recovered from COVID-19. The prospective study material was composed of cDNA or gDNA derived from T cells, B-cell-depleted T cells, or PBMCs. Nearly every sample came with metadata listing a de-identified subject ID, COVID-19 status, age in years and sex. Where available, HLA class I and class II types were obtained from metadata supplied by the sample provider rather than from assay-based typing. The samples were drawn from the first 160 participants of the ongoing ImmuneRACE study and from 950 to 1,500 subjects provided by 6 global collaborators.

The immunoSEQ Assay, a bias-controlled multiplex PCR, was used to amplify TCRbeta CDR3 regions from genomic DNA. Per the source publication's procedure: The number of nucleated cells in each sample was estimated from the amplification of reference gene primers within the assay. Sequence reads were collapsed and filtered to measure the absolute abundance of every unique TCRbeta CDR3 rearrangement. Productive Simpson clonality was computed per sample as the square root of Simpson's diversity index over productive rearrangements. The source is immuneACCESS, and TCRdb retained only in-frame sequences with V and J called. Part of the clones is not carried over; for the studies checked, unresolved V genes explain less than half of this, and the remainder is unexplained. That table furnishes V, J and clone size, whereas the DNA furnished D and trimming. Counted in this sample were over 70,000 clones; 75% to 90% of them appeared once. In total, the top ten clones hold roughly 18% of the sample.

Samples from volunteer blood donors who had recovered from COVID-19 were contributed by a second Seattle source. Whole blood was collected in K2EDTA tubes by collaborating institutions according to the institutions' own protocols. Collaborator samples were shipped for TCRbeta analysis as frozen whole blood, isolated PBMCs, or DNA extracted from either sample type. Trimming takes 7 bases off V and 4 bases off J; junction bases not matched to a gene: 8. CDR1 and CDR2 are drawn from the germline V gene (reference sequence): MNHNY, SVGAGI. Measured from the cysteine to the phenylalanine, the CDR3 is 15 residues long. Only CDR3 DNA is held: 45 bases, read in frame from base 1. This clone was seen a few times. Its antigen specificity is not known. No base quality information exists; no much larger clone differs at one position. The full study reports these points: The amount of clinical and demographic metadata varied by source and participant and was provided uncurated.

The source is a man in his 70s who had recovered from COVID-19. The sample was peripheral blood. The V and J segments used are TRBV6-6 and TRBJ1-5; TRBD1 aligns with 9 central bases. The DNA is as follows: TGTGCCAGCAACGGACAGGGGCAGAGTAATCAGCCCCAGCATTTT. Translated, it reads CASNGQGQSNQPQHF.